This T cell receptor (beta chain) came from a study of blood T cell repertoires in COVID-19. Study details: Some COVID-19 samples were acute and others convalescent; all came from the United States, Italy and Spain. The cDNA or gDNA used as material had been derived from T cells, B-cell-depleted T cells, or PBMCs.

The CDR3 spans 14 residues. With 3 bases removed from V and 0 bases from J, the gap between germline ends came to 9 bases. In germline, CDR1 is DFQATT, CDR2 SNEGSKA (reference sequence). Original handling: Reference gene primer amplification gave nucleated cell count estimates. Only in-frame clones appear in the TCRdb table, and some are missing; sequencing was by immunoSEQ multiplex PCR. The V and J calls and clone size are taken from that table; D and trimming were inferred from the DNA. The table records 85,000 to 130,000 clones, roughly nine tenths of them present only once. Material: peripheral blood. The clonotype comes from a man aged 55 to 70 with acute or convalescent COVID-19. V and J are TRBV20-1 and TRBJ1-5; no firm D call. The CDR3 nucleotides read TGCAGTGCTAGTGGGGAGTCTAGCAATCAGCCCCAGCATTTT. It is translated as CSASGESSNQPQHF.